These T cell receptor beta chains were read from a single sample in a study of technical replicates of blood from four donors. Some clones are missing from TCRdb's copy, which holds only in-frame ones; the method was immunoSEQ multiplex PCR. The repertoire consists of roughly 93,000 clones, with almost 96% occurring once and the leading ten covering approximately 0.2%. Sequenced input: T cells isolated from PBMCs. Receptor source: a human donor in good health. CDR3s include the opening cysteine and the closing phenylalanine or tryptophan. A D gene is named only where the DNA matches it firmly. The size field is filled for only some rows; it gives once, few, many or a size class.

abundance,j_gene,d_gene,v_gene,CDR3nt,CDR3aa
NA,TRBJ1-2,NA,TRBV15,TGTGCCACCAGAGACCCGCGCTGGGGGGGCGATGGCTACACCTTC,CATRDPRWGGDGYTF
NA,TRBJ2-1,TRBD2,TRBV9,TGTGCCAGCAGCCCCCGGGGGGTAGGATACAATGAGCAGTTCTTC,CASSPRGVGYNEQFF
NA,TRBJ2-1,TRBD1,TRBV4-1,TGCGCCAGCAGCCAAGGACCGGGACAGGGCCCCTACAATGAGCAGTTCTTC,CASSQGPGQGPYNEQFF
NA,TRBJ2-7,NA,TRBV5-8,TGTGCCAGCAGCCTTACAGGGACCTACGAGCAGTACTTC,CASSLTGTYEQYF
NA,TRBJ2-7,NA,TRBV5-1,TGCGCCAGCAGGGACACCAACTACGAGCAGTACTTC,CASRDTNYEQYF
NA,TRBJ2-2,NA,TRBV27,TGTGCCAGCAGTAGCTTAGGGCAGGGCGGGGAGCTGTTTTTT,CASSSLGQGGELFF
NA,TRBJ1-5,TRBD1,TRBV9,TGTGCCAGCAGCGTAGTTCCGAAACGGTTGGACAGGGAGAGCAATCAGCCCCAGCATTTT,CASSVVPKRLDRESNQPQHF
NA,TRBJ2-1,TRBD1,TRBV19,TGTGCCAGTAGTACCTTCGGGACAGGGGTCAATGAGCAGTTCTTC,CASSTFGTGVNEQFF
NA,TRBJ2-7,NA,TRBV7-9,TGTGCCAGCAGCTTCGGCGGCGAGCAGTACTTC,CASSFGGEQYF
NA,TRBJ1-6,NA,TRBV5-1,TGCGCCAGCAGCCGTACAGGGAGCTCCTATAATTCACCCCTCCACTTT,CASSRTGSSYNSPLHF
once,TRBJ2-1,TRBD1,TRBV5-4,TGTGCCAGCAGCCCAACAGGGGGGCATGGCAATGAGCAGTTCTTC,CASSPTGGHGNEQFF
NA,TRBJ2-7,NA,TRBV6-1,TGTGCCAGCATCGACAGCACCTACGAGCAGTACTTC,CASIDSTYEQYF
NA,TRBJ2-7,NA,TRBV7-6,TGTGCCAGCAGCCCCCGCTGGCGGACAGAGACTTTCTACGAGCAGTACTTC,CASSPRWRTETFYEQYF
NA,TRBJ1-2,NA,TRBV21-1,TGTGCCAGCAGCAAAGCGGGGACACCTTTGTTTAGGCCGGTCCCTAATGACTATGGCTACACCTTC,CASSKAGTPLFRPVPNDYGYTF
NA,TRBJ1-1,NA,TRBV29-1,TGCAGCGCCACAGATGGAATGAACACTGAAGCTTTCTTT,CSATDGMNTEAFF
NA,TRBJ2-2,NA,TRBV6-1,TGTGCCAGCAGGGCGGGAACCAACACCGGGGAGCTGTTTTTT,CASRAGTNTGELFF
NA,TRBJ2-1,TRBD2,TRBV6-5,TGTGCCAGCAGTTCCGCCGACTTCGGGGGGGACAATGAGCAGTTCTTC,CASSSADFGGDNEQFF
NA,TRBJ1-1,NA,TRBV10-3,TGTGCCATCAGTGTGACAGAGAGAGGCACTGAAGCTTTCTTT,CAISVTERGTEAFF
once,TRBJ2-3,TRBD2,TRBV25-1,TGTGCCAGCAAGGTAGCGGGGCCAGATACGCAGTATTTT,CASKVAGPDTQYF
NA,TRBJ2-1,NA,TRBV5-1,TGCGCCAGCAGCTTGATAGCGGATGAGCAGTTCTTC,CASSLIADEQFF
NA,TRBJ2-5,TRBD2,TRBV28,TGTGCCAGCAGTTTTACTAGCGGGAGGTCGGAGACCCAGTACTTC,CASSFTSGRSETQYF
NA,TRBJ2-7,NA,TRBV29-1,TGCAGCGTTGGATGGCAGATGTTGAACGAGCAGTACTTC,CSVGWQMLNEQYF
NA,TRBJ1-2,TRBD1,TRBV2,TGTGCCAGCAGTGAACGGCAGGGGGAAAACTATGGCTACACCTTC,CASSERQGENYGYTF
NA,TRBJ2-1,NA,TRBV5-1,TGCGCCAGCAGCTTGGGGGGCATTCTGTACAATGAGCAGTTCTTC,CASSLGGILYNEQFF
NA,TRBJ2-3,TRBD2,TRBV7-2,TGTGCCAGCAGCAGCCGGGGGAGCGGGAGGGCCTATGAAAATACGCAGTATTTT,CASSSRGSGRAYENTQYF
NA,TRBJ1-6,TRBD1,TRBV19,TGTGCCGCGCGGGACAGGAATAATTCACCCCTCCACTTT,CAARDRNNSPLHF